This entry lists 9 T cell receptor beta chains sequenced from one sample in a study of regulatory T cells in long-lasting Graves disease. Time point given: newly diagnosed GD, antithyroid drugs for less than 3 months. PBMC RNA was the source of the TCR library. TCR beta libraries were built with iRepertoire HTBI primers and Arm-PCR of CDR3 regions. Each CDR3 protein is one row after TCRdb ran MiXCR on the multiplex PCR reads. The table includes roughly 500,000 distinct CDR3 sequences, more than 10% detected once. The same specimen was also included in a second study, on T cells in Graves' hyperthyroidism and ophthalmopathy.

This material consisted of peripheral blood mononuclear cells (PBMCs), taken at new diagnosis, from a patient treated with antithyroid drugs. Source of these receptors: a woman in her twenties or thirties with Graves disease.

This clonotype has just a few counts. Here the CDR3 reads CASSPGVSGGYEQYF. The DNA of the CDR3 is TGTGCCAGCTCACCGGGGGTCTCCGGGGGCTACGAGCAGTACTTC. The rearrangement uses TRBV18 and TRBJ2-7; D is possibly TRBD2 (6 bases). The CDR3 is 15 residues long. In germline, CDR1 is KGHSH, CDR2 LQKENI. The germline V and J ends were trimmed by 3 bases and 3 bases, with 15 bases remaining between them.

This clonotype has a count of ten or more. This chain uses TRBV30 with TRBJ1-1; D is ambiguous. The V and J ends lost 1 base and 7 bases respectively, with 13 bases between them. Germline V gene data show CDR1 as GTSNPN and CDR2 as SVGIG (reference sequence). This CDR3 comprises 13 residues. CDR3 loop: CAWSDGIFIEAFF. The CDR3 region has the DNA TGTGCCTGGAGTGACGGGATCTTTATTGAAGCTTTCTTT.

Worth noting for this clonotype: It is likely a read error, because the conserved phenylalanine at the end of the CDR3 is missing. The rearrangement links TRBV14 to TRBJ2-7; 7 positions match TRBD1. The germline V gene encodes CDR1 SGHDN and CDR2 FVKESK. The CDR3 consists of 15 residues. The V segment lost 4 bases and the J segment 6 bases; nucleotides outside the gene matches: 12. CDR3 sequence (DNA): TGTGCCAGCAGCCCCCGCCGGGACAGACTCACCGAGCAGTACTTG. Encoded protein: CASSPRRDRLTEQYL.

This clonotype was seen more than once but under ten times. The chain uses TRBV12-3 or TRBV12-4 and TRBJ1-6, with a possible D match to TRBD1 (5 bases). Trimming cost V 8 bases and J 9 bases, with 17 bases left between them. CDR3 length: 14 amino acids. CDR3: CASYPGTRGSPLHF. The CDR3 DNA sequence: TGTGCCAGCTATCCCGGGACCCGAGGTTCACCCCTCCACTTT.

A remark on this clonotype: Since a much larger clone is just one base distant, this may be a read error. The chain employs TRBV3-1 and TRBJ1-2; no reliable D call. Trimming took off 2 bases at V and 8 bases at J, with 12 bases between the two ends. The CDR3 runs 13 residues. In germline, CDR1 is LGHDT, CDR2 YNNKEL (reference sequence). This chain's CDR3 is CASSQRDAGGYTF. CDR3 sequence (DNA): TGTGCCAGCAGCCAACGGGATGCCGGGGGCTACACCTTC.

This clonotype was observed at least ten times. The CDR3 loop is CASSVTGNTGELFF. DNA of the CDR3: TGTGCCAGCAGCGTGACAGGGAACACCGGGGAGCTGTTTTTT. The chain combines TRBV9 with TRBJ2-2; TRBD1 is a possible D gene (6 bases). The CDR3 covers 14 residues. Germline values: CDR1 SGDLS, CDR2 YYNGEE. Trimming took 2 bases from V and 1 from J, leaving 6 bases between them.

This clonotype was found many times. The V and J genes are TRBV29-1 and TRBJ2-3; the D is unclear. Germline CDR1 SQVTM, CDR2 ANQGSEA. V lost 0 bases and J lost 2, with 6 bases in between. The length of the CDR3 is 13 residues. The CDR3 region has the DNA TGCAGCGTTGAAGAGTTATCCACAGATACGCAGTATTTT. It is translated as CSVEELSTDTQYF.

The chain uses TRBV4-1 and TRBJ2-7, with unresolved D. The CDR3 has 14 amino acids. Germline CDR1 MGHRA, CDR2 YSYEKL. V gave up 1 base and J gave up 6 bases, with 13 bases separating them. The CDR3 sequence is CASSQGASLGEQYF. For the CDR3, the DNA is TGCGCCAGCAGCCAAGGTGCCTCCCTGGGCGAGCAGTACTTC.

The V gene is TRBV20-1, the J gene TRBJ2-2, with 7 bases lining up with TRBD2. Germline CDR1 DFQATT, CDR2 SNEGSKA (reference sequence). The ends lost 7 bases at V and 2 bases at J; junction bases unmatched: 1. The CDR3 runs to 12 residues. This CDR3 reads CSGTSNTGELFF. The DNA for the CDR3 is TGCAGTGGGACTAGTAACACCGGGGAGCTGTTTTTT.